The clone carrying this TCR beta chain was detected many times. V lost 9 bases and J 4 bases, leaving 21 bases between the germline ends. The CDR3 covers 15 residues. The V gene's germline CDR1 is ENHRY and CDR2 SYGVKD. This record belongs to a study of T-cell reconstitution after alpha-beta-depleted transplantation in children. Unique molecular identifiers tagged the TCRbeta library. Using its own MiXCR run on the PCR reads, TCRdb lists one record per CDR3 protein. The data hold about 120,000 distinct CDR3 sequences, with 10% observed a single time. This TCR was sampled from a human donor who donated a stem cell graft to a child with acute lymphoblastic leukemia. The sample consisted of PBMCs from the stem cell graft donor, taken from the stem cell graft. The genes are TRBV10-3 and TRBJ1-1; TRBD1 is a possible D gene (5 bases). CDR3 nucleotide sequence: TGTGCCATAAATCCCGGGGGGTGGGATAGCACTGAAGCTTTCTTT. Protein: CAINPGGWDSTEAFF.